This TCR beta chain was captured in a study of T cells in Graves' hyperthyroidism and ophthalmopathy. This clonotype was seen ten or more times. The V gene's germline CDR1 is MNHEY and CDR2 SVGAGI. V lost 1 base to trimming and J lost 1 base, with 4 bases between them. The CDR3 totals 13 residues. RNA transcripts yielded amplified TCR beta CDR3 regions. During a first-round RT-PCR of the TCR CDR3, the HTBI primer set was used. TCRdb passed the multiplex PCR reads through MiXCR, listing each CDR3 protein once. The data contain approximately 380,000 distinct CDR3 sequences, 11% to 15% of them seen just once; the ten biggest clones take up over 25%.

The specimen sequenced was blood. The receptor was isolated from a man aged 45-65 years with Graves' ophthalmopathy. The chain uses TRBV6-5 and TRBJ1-1; no firm D call. This CDR3 reads CASSYLENTEAFF. The CDR3 DNA follows: TGTGCCAGCAGTTACTTGGAGAACACTGAAGCTTTCTTT.